This TCR beta chain originates from a study of blood T cell repertoires in COVID-19. Study at large: Italy, Spain and the United States were the sources of the convalescent and acute COVID-19 samples. PBMCs, B-cell-depleted T cells, or T cells were the source of the cDNA or gDNA that made up the material.

The V end was cut by 6 bases, the J end by 0 bases, with 11 bases between. CDR3 size: 14 residues. In germline, CDR1 is MNHEY, CDR2 SVGAGI. Source study methods: Amplifying reference gene primers gave estimates of nucleated cell counts. Libraries were prepared by immunoSEQ multiplex PCR; TCRdb keeps only in-frame clonotypes and omits some of them. V, J and clone size reflect that table, while D and trimming were determined from the DNA. The data show approximately 190,000 clones, over 75% seen once. The rearrangement links TRBV6-5 to TRBJ1-1; possible D gene TRBD1, 5 bases. Sequencing used peripheral blood. The clonotype originates from a man older than 75 with acute or convalescent COVID-19. The CDR3: CASSSGLLNTEAFF. The CDR3 DNA sequence: TGTGCCAGCAGCTCGGGACTACTGAACACTGAAGCTTTCTTT.